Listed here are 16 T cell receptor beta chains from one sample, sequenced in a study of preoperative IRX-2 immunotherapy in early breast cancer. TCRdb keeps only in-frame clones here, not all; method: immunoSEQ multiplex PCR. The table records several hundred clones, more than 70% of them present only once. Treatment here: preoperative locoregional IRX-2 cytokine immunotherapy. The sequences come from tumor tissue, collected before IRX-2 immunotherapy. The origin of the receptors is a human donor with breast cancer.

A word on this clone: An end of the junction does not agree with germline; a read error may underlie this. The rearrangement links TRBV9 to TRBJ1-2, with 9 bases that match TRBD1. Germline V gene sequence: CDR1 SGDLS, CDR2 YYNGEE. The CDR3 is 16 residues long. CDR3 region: CASSVSGQGVPYGYTF. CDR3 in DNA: TGTGCCAGCAGTGTGTCGGGACAGGGTGTTCCCTATGGCTACACCTTT.

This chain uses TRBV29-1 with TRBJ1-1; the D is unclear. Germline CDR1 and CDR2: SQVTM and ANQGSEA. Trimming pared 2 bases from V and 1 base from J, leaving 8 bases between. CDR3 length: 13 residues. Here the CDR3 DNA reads TGCAGCGTTGAACAGGCGAGGAACACTGAAGCTTTCTTT. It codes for CSVEQARNTEAFF. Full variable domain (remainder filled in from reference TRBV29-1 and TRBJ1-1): SAVISQKPSRDICQRGTSLTIQCQVDSQVTMMFWYRQQPGQSLTLIATANQGSEATYESGFVIDKFPISRPNLTFSTLTVSNMSPEDSSIYLCSVEQARNTEAFFGQGTRLTVV.

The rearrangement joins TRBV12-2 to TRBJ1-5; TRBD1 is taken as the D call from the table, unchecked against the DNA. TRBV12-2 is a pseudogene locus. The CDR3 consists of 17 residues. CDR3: CATPGRDRGSSNQPQHF. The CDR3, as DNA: TGTGCCACACCCGGGCGAGACAGGGGTTCGAGCAATCAGCCCCAGCATTTT.

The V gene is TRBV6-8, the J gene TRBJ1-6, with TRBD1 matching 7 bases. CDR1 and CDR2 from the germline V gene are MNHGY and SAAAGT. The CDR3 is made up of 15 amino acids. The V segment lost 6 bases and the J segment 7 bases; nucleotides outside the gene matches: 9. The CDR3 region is CASSQLDRANSPLHF. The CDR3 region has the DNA TGTGCCAGCAGCCAACTAGACAGGGCCAATTCACCCCTCCACTTT.

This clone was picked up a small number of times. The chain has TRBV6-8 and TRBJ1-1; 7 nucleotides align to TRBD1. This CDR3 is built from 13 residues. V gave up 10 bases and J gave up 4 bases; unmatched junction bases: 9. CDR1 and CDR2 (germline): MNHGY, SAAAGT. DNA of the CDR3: TGTGCCATCGGCAGACAGGGATTCACTGAAGCTTTCTTT. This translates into CAIGRQGFTEAFF.

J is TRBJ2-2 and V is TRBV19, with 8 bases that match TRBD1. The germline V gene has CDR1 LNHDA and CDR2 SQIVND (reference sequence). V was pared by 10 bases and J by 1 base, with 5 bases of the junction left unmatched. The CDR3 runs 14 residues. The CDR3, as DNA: TGTGCCACCGACAGGGGAAGGAACACCGGGGAGCTGTTTTTT. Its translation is CATDRGRNTGELFF.

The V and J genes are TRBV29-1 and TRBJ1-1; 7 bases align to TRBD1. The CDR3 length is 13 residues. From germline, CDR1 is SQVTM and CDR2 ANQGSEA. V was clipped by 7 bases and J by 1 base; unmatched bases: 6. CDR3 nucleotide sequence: TGCAGCGCGAGGGGGCAGGGGAACACTGAAGCTTTCTTT. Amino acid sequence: CSARGQGNTEAFF.

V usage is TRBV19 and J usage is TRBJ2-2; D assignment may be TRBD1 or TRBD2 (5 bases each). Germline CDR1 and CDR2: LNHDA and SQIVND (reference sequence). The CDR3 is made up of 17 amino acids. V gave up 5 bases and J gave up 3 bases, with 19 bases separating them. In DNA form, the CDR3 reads TGTGCCAGTAGTTCCCGGGGCCACCAAGCGGACACCGGGGAGCTGTTTTTT. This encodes CASSSRGHQADTGELFF.

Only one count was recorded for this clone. The chain's CDR3 is CASSMVRNESPLHF. As DNA, the CDR3 is TGTGCCAGTAGTATGGTACGAAATGAGTCACCCCTCCACTTT. V and J are TRBV19 and TRBJ1-6; D ambiguous. V lost 3 bases to trimming and J lost 10 bases, with 13 bases between them. The germline gives CDR1 LNHDA, CDR2 SQIVND (reference sequence). The CDR3 is made up of 14 amino acids.

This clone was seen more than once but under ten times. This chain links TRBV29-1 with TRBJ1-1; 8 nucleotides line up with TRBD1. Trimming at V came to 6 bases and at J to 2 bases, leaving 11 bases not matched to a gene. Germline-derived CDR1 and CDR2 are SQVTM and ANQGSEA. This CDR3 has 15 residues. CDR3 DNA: TGCAGCGTGGTGGGACAGGAGGACGGAAACACTGAAGCTTTCTTT. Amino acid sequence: CSVVGQEDGNTEAFF.

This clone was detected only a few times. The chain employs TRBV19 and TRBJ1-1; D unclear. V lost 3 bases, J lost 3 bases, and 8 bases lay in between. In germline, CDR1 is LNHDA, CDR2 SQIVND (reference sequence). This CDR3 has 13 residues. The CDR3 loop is CASSIGSYTEAFF. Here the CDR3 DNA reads TGTGCCAGTAGTATTGGGTCCTACACTGAAGCTTTCTTT.

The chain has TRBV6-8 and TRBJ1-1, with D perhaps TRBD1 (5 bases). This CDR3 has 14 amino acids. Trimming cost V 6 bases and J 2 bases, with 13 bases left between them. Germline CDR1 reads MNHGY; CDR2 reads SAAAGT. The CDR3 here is CASSPSQGNTEAFF. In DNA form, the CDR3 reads TGTGCCAGCAGCCCCAGTCAGGGAAACACTGAAGCTTTCTTT.

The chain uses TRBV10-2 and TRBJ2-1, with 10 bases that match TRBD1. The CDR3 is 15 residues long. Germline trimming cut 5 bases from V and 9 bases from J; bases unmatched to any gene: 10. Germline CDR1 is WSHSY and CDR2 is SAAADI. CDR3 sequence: CASSTFGTGAFEQFF. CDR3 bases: TGCGCCAGCAGTACCTTCGGGACAGGGGCCTTTGAGCAGTTCTTC.

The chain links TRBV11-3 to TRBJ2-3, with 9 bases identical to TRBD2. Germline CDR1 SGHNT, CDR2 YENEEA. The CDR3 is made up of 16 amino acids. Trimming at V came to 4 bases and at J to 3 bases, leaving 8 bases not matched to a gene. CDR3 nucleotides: TGTGCCAGCAGCTGGGCCCGGACTAGCGTTACAGATACGCAGTATTTT. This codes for CASSWARTSVTDTQYF.

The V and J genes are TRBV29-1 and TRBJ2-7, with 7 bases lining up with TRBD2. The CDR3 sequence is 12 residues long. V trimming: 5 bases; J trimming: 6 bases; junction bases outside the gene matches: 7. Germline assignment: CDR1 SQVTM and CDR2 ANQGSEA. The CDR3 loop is CSVLAGVSEQYF. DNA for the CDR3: TGCAGCGTTCTGGCGGGGGTGAGCGAGCAGTACTTC.

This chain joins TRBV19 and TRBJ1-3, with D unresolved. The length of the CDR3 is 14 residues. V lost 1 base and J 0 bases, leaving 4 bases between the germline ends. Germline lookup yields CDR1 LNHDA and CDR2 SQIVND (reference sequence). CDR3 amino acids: CASSIGSSGNTIYF. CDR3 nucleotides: TGTGCCAGTAGTATAGGGAGCTCTGGAAACACCATATATTTT.